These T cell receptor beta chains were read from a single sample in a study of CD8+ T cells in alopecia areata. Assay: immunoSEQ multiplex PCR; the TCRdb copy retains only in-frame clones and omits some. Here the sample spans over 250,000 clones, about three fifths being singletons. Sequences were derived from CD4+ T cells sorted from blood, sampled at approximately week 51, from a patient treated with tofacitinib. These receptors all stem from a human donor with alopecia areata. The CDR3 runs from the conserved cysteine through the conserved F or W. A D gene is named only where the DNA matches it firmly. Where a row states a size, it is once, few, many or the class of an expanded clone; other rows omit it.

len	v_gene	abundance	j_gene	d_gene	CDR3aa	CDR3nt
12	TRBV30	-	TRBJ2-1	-	CAWRAQFSEQFF	TGTGCCTGGAGGGCGCAATTTAGTGAGCAGTTCTTC
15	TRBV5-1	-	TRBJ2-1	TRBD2	CASSLGLAGYNEQFF	TGCGCCAGCAGCTTGGGGCTAGCGGGGTACAATGAGCAGTTCTTC
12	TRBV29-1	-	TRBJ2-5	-	CSVESGTETQYF	TGCAGCGTTGAGTCAGGAACAGAGACCCAGTACTTC
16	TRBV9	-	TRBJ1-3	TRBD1	CASSAPTGPSGNTIYF	TGTGCCAGCAGTGCACCGACAGGGCCCTCTGGAAACACCATATATTTT
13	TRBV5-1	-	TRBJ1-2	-	CASSLAAGYGYTF	TGCGCCAGCAGCTTGGCCGCAGGCTATGGCTACACCTTC
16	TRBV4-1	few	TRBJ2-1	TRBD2	CASSQVPGTTGNEQFF	TGCGCCAGCAGCCAAGTCCCCGGGACTACCGGCAATGAGCAGTTCTTC
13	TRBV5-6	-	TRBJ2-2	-	CASSLAATGELFF	TGTGCCAGCAGCTTGGCCGCCACCGGGGAGCTGTTTTTT
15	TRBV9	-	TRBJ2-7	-	CASSVGQGGPYEQYF	TGTGCCAGCAGCGTAGGACAGGGAGGGCCCTACGAGCAGTACTTC
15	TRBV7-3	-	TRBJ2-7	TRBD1	CASSPDRDSPHEQYF	TGTGCCAGCAGCCCGGACAGGGACTCCCCACACGAGCAGTACTTC
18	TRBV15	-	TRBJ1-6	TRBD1	CATSRDLSPGQYNSPLHF	TGTGCCACCAGCAGAGATTTATCACCGGGACAGTATAATTCACCCCTCCACTTT
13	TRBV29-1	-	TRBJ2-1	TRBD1	CSLQGATYNEQFF	TGCAGCCTCCAGGGGGCTACCTACAATGAGCAGTTCTTC
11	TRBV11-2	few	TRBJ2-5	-	CASSLGETQYF	TGTGCCAGCAGCTTAGGAGAGACCCAGTACTTC
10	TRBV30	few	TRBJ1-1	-	CAWANTEAFF	TGTGCCTGGGCCAACACTGAAGCTTTCTTT
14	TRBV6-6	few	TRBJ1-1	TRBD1	CASSLGQGETEAFF	TGTGCCAGCAGCCTAGGACAGGGGGAGACTGAAGCTTTCTTT
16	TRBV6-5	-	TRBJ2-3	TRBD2	CASSYDGLAGLDTQYF	TGTGCCAGCAGTTACGATGGACTAGCGGGGTTGGATACGCAGTATTTT
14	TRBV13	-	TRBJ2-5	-	CASSSAGVAETQYF	TGTGCCAGCAGCTCCGCGGGCGTAGCGGAGACCCAGTACTTC
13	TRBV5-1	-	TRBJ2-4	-	CASSLDPSNIQYF	TGCGCCAGCAGCTTGGACCCGTCAAACATTCAGTACTTC
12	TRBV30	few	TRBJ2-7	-	CAWSTPQHEQYF	TGTGCCTGGAGTACCCCCCAACACGAGCAGTACTTC
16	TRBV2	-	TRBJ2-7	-	CASSGEIGGSPYEQYF	TGTGCCAGCAGTGGGGAAATCGGGGGCTCCCCCTACGAGCAGTACTTC
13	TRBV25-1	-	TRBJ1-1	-	CASSDFMNTEAFF	TGTGCCAGCAGTGACTTCATGAACACTGAAGCTTTCTTT
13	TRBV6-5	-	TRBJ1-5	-	CASSRGTNQPQHF	TGTGCCAGCAGTCGCGGGACTAATCAGCCCCAGCATTTT
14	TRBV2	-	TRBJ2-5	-	CASSEYRAFETQYF	TGTGCCAGCAGTGAATACAGGGCGTTTGAGACCCAGTACTTC
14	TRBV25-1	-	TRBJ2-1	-	CASSERGQYNEQFF	TGTGCCAGCAGTGAACGGGGTCAGTACAATGAGCAGTTCTTC
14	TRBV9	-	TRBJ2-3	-	CASSVAPSPDTQYF	TGTGCCAGCAGCGTAGCCCCTAGCCCAGATACGCAGTATTTT
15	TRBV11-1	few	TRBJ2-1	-	CASSLIGTPQDEQFF	TGTGCCAGCAGCCTAATAGGGACTCCGCAGGATGAGCAGTTCTTC
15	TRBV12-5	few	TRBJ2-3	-	CASGLGFPRPDTQYF	TGTGCTAGTGGTTTGGGCTTTCCCCGCCCAGATACGCAGTATTTT
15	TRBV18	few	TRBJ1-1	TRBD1	CASSPRTGTNTEAFF	TGTGCCAGCTCACCACGGACAGGGACGAACACTGAAGCTTTCTTT